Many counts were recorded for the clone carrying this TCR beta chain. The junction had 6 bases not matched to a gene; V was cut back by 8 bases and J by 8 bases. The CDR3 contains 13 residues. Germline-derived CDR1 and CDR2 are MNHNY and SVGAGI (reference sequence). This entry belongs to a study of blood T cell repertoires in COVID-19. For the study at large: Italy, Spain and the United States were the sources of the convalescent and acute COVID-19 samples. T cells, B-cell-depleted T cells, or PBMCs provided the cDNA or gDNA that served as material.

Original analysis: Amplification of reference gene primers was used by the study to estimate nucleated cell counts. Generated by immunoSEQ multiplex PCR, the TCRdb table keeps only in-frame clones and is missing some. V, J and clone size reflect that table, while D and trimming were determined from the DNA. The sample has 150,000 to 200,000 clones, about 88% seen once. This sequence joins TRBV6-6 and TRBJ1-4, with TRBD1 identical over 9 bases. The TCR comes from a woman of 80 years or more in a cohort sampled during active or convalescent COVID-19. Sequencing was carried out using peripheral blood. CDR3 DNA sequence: TGTGCCAGCCGGGACAGGGTAGGCGAAAAACTGTTTTTT. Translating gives CASRDRVGEKLFF.